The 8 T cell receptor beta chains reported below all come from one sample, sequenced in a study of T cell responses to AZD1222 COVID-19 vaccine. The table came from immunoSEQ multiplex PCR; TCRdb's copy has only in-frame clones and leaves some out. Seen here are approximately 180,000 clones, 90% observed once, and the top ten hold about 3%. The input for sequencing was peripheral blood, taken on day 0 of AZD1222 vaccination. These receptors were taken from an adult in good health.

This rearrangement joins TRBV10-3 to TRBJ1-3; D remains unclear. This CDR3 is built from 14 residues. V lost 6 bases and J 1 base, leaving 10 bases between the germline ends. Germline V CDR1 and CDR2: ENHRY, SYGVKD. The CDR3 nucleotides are TGTGCCATCAGAGACGAGAATTCTGGAAACACCATATATTTT. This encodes CAIRDENSGNTIYF.

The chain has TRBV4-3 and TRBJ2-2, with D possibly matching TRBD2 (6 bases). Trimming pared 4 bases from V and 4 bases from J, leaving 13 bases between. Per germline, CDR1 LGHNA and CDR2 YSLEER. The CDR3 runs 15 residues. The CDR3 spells CASSPDYPTTGELFF. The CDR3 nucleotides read TGCGCCAGCAGCCCGGACTATCCAACCACCGGGGAGCTGTTTTTT.

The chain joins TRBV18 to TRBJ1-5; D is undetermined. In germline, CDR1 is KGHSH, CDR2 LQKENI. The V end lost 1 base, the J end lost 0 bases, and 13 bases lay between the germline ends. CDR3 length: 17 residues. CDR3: CASSPLPGRDSNQPQHF. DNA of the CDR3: TGTGCCAGCTCACCACTCCCGGGGAGGGATAGCAATCAGCCCCAGCATTTT.

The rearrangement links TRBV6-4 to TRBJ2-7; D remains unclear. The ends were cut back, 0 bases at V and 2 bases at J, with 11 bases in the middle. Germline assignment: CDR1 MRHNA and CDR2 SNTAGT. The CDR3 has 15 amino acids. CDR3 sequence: CASSDSIRTPYEQYF. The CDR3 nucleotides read TGTGCCAGCAGTGACTCGATCCGGACCCCCTACGAGCAGTACTTC.

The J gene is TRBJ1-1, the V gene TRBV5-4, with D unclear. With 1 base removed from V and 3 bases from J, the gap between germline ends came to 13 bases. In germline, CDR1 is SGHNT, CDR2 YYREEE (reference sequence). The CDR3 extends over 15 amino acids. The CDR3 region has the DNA TGTGCCAGCAGCTTGAGGTCTGGGAGGGACACTGAAGCTTTCTTT. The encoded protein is CASSLRSGRDTEAFF. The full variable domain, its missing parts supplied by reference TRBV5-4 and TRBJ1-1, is ETGVTQSPTHLIKTRGQQVTLRCSSQSGHNTVSWYQQALGQGPQFIFQYYREEENGRGNFPPRFSGLQFPNYSSELNVNALELDDSALYLCASSLRSGRDTEAFFGQGTRLTVV.

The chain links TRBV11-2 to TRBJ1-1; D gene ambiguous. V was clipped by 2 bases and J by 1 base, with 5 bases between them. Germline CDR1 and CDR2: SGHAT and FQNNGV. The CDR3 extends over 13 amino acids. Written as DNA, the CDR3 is TGTGCCAGCAGCTTAAAGGAGAACACTGAAGCTTTCTTT. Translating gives CASSLKENTEAFF.

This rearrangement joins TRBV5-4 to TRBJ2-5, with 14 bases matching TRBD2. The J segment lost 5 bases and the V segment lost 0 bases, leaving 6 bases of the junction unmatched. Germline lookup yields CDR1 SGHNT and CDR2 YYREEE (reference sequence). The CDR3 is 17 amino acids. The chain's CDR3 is CASSLGGTSGGVETQYF. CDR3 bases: TGTGCCAGCAGCTTGGGTGGGACTAGCGGGGGAGTTGAGACCCAGTACTTC.

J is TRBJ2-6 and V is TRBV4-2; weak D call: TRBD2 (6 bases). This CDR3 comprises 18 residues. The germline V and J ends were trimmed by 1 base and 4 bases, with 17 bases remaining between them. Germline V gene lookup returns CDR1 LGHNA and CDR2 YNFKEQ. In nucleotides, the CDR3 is TGTGCCAGCAGCCAAGGTACCTTCGGGGGACCCGGGGCCAACGTCCTGACTTTC. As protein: CASSQGTFGGPGANVLTF.